The 3 T cell receptor beta chains given below trace back to one sample, sequenced in a study of blood T cell repertoires in COVID-19. Clones were sequenced by immunoSEQ multiplex PCR, and TCRdb holds only the in-frame ones, with some missing. The data hold hundreds of thousands of clones, with about 90% observed a single time. The specimen sequenced was peripheral blood. The receptors were gathered from a woman between 70 and 85 years old with COVID-19, enrolled during active disease.

The chain is built from TRBV28 and TRBJ2-2, with a tentative D call TRBD1 (6 bases). The CDR3 covers 17 residues. V was trimmed by 3 bases and J by 0 bases, leaving 14 bases between them. Looked up from germline, CDR1 is MDHEN and CDR2 is SYDVKM. The CDR3 DNA follows: TGTGCCAGCAGTTTCCCCCGGACAGCCGCGAACACCGGGGAGCTGTTTTTT. Its translation is CASSFPRTAANTGELFF.

This clone was seen just once. CDR3 DNA: TGTGCCAGCAGCTTGCTCAATGGGCCGGGGGGCAATCAGCCCCAGCATTTT. It encodes CASSLLNGPGGNQPQHF. V usage is TRBV11-3 and J usage is TRBJ1-5, with D possibly matching TRBD1 (5 bases). Trimming cost V 3 bases and J 2 bases, with 17 bases left between them. Germline lookup yields CDR1 SGHNT and CDR2 YENEEA. The CDR3 spans 17 residues.

The chain is built from TRBV11-2 and TRBJ1-3, with D unresolved. V was shortened by 3 bases and J by 0 bases, with 3 bases between the two germline ends. The CDR3 extends over 13 amino acids. Germline-derived CDR1 and CDR2 are SGHAT and FQNNGV. The CDR3 DNA is TGTGCCAGCAGCTTTAACTCTGGAAACACCATATATTTT. It codes for CASSFNSGNTIYF. Full variable domain (rest looked up from reference TRBV11-2 and TRBJ1-3): EAGVAQSPRYKIIEKRQSVAFWCNPISGHATLYWYQQILGQGPKLLIQFQNNGVVDDSQLPKDRFSAERLKGVDSTLKIQPAKLEDSAVYLCASSFNSGNTIYFGEGSWLTVV.